Below are 17 T cell receptor beta chains sequenced from a single sample in a study of vaccination and CD4 T cells after COVID-19. As for treatment: approximately 10-day PBMC culture with coronavirus spike peptide pools or control peptides (ViraFEST assay). For these receptors, no antigen is known. Once obtained from cultured CD4+ T cells, the DNA was sequenced using the Oncomine TCR Beta short-read assay. TCRdb reanalysed the PCR reads using MiXCR and keeps one entry per CDR3 protein. The profile shows around 20,000 distinct CDR3 sequences, roughly 29% of them singletons. Sequenced: cultured CD4+ T cells from blood. These receptors were collected from a human donor with COVID-19.

This clonotype showed up just a few times. The V call is TRBV12-3 or TRBV12-4, the J call TRBJ1-2; D is unclear. The V gene lost 5 bases and the J gene lost 2 bases, with 12 bases spanning the gap. The CDR3 runs 14 residues. The CDR3 loop is CASSADQQNYGYTF. The CDR3 nucleotides read TGTGCCAGCAGTGCCGACCAACAGAACTATGGCTACACCTTC.

The V gene is TRBV20-1, the J gene TRBJ1-2; tentatively, D is TRBD1 (5 bases). V lost 0 bases to trimming and J lost 0 bases, with 14 bases between them. There are 16 residues in the CDR3. CDR1 and CDR2 from the germline V gene are DFQATT and SNEGSKA (reference sequence). Here the CDR3 reads CSARDPGVPANYGYTF. CDR3 bases: TGCAGTGCTAGAGATCCGGGGGTGCCTGCTAACTATGGCTACACCTTC.

A few counts support this clonotype. The chain recombines TRBV18 with TRBJ2-7; D gene ambiguous. CDR1 and CDR2 (germline): KGHSH, LQKENI. V was trimmed by 3 bases and J by 6 bases, leaving 9 bases between them. This CDR3 contains 12 residues. The DNA of the CDR3 is TGTGCCAGCTCACCCGATACGTCCGAGCAGTACTTC. Translating gives CASSPDTSEQYF.

This clonotype was seen more than once but under ten times. This chain connects TRBV27 to TRBJ2-2; TRBD1 matches 9 bases. The CDR3 runs 15 residues. Trimming took 6 bases from V and 5 from J; bases not matched to a gene: 7. CDR1 and CDR2 (germline): MNHEY, SMNVEV (reference sequence). In DNA form, the CDR3 reads TGTGCCAGCAGACCAGGACAGGGGTGGACCGGGGAGCTGTTTTTT. Translation gives CASRPGQGWTGELFF.

This chain links TRBV9 with TRBJ1-1, with D unresolved. The CDR3 loop spans 13 amino acids. The V gene lost 0 bases and the J gene lost 8 bases, with 11 bases spanning the gap. Germline V gives CDR1 SGDLS, CDR2 YYNGEE. CDR3 nucleotide sequence: TGTGCCAGCAGCGTAGCTACCCAGGCCGAAGCTTTCTTT. Amino acids: CASSVATQAEAFF.

The CDR3 DNA is TGTGCCAGCAGCCAGACCCTTGGGACAGGGGAAAAGCAGTTCTTC. Amino acid sequence: CASSQTLGTGEKQFF. The chain has TRBV9 and TRBJ2-1; 10 bases match TRBD1. This CDR3 region has 15 residues. Germline trimming cut 4 bases from V and 11 bases from J; bases unmatched to any gene: 12. Germline lookup yields CDR1 SGDLS and CDR2 YYNGEE. Supplemented by reference TRBV9 and TRBJ2-1, the full variable domain reads DSGVTQTPKHLITATGQRVTLRCSPRSGDLSVYWYQQSLDQGLQFLIQYYNGEERAKGNILERFSAQQFPDLHSELNLSSLELGDSALYFCASSQTLGTGEKQFFGPGTRLTVL.

This clonotype showed up just a few times. The V call is TRBV7-2, the J call TRBJ1-1; D is ambiguous. In germline, CDR1 is SGHTA, CDR2 FQGNSA. CDR3 size: 14 residues. V was trimmed by 2 bases and J by 2 bases, leaving 9 bases between them. The chain's CDR3 is CASSLRMGNTEAFF. The CDR3 DNA is TGTGCCAGCAGCTTAAGAATGGGAAACACTGAAGCTTTCTTT.

The sample holds a few counts of this clonotype. V and J are TRBV5-5 and TRBJ1-6; 7 positions agree with TRBD1. CDR3 length equals 15 residues. Germline CDR1 SGHKS, CDR2 YYEKEE (reference sequence). The V segment lost 4 bases and the J segment 9 bases; nucleotides outside the gene matches: 10. CDR3: CASSGRGQASSPLHF. In DNA form, the CDR3 reads TGTGCCAGCAGCGGGAGAGGACAGGCAAGTTCACCCCTCCACTTT.

This chain joins TRBV12-5 and TRBJ2-1; D may correspond to TRBD1 or TRBD2 (7 bases each). Germline CDR1 reads LGHNT; CDR2 reads FRNRAP. V lost 7 bases to trimming and J lost 9 bases, with 19 bases between them. CDR3 length equals 14 residues. CDR3 bases: TGTGCTAGTGCAGGGGGGGTCCCATCAGGTGAGCAGTTCTTC. Its translation: CASAGGVPSGEQFF.

By share, this clonotype counts as medium-sized (0.01 to 0.1%). The chain links TRBV27 to TRBJ2-3, with 9 bases fitting TRBD2. Trimming at V came to 2 bases and at J to 0 bases, leaving 3 bases not matched to a gene. CDR3 length: 16 amino acids. The germline CDR1 and CDR2 sequences are MNHEY and SMNVEV (reference sequence). CDR3 nucleotide sequence: TGTGCCAGCAGTTTAGGGACTAGCAGAAGCACAGATACGCAGTATTTT. It codes for CASSLGTSRSTDTQYF.

Regarding this clonotype: With a much larger clone just one base away, this may be a read error. The chain joins TRBV6-1 to TRBJ1-1; maybe TRBD1 (6 bases). The germline V gene has CDR1 MNHNS and CDR2 SASEGT. CDR3 length: 14 residues. CDR3 nucleotides: TGTGCCAGCAATGACTGGGGGCAAAACACTGAAGATTTCTTT. Its translation: CASNDWGQNTEDFF.

A few counts support this clonotype. The chain uses TRBV5-8 and TRBJ2-5; perhaps TRBD2 as D (6 bases). In germline, CDR1 is SGHTS, CDR2 YDEGEE. Trimming pared 0 bases from V and 2 bases from J, leaving 14 bases between. This CDR3 has 16 residues. For the CDR3, the DNA is TGTGCCAGCAGCTTGGGAGGGAGTAGCGGACAAGAGACCCAGTACTTC. This sequence encodes CASSLGGSSGQETQYF.

This chain connects TRBV5-1 to TRBJ2-5; D remains unclear. Germline-derived CDR1 and CDR2 are SGHRS and YFSETQ. V lost 7 bases and J lost 1, with 17 bases in between. The CDR3 has 15 amino acids. The CDR3 is CASADQPGFQETQYF. Written as DNA, the CDR3 is TGCGCCAGCGCGGATCAGCCAGGTTTCCAAGAGACCCAGTACTTC.

V and J are TRBV10-2 and TRBJ1-6; TRBD1 agrees at 8 bases. The CDR3 extends over 17 amino acids. Germline V CDR1 and CDR2: WSHSY, SAAADI. The junction had 3 bases not matched to a gene; V was cut back by 2 bases and J by 0 bases. The CDR3 region has the DNA TGCGCCAGCAGTGAGAGGACAGGGAGCTCCTATAATTCACCCCTCCACTTT. This translates into CASSERTGSSYNSPLHF.

This clonotype was observed a few times. The chain joins TRBV21-1 to TRBJ2-3; whether TRBD1, the table's D call, matches the DNA was not checked. TRBV21-1 is listed as a pseudogene. This CDR3 spans 17 amino acids. CDR3 residues: CASSTSGTPHAADTQYF. The CDR3 DNA reads TGTGCCAGCAGCACCTCCGGGACCCCTCATGCCGCAGATACGCAGTATTTT.

This clonotype was detected a few times. V usage is TRBV5-1 and J usage is TRBJ1-1, with no clear D. Trimming stripped 2 bases from V and 1 base from J, with 6 bases between. The CDR3 totals 13 residues. CDR1 and CDR2 from the germline V gene are SGHRS and YFSETQ. CDR3 loop: CASSFSENTEAFF. The CDR3 nucleotides read TGCGCCAGCAGCTTCTCTGAGAACACTGAAGCTTTCTTT.

The chain carries TRBV9 and TRBJ1-2, with D maybe TRBD1 (5 bases). The ends were cut back, 3 bases at V and 7 bases at J, with 13 bases in the middle. There are 13 residues in the CDR3. Germline V gives CDR1 SGDLS, CDR2 YYNGEE. The CDR3 region has the DNA TGTGCCAGCAGCGGGGGGGTACTCGGTGGCTACACCTTC. Its translation is CASSGGVLGGYTF.